The 10 T cell receptor beta chains below come from one sample, sequenced in a study of CD8 T cells in ankylosing spondylitis. TCRdb itself ran the 5' RACE reads through MiXCR, one entry per CDR3 protein. The table includes some 220,000 distinct CDR3 sequences, 8.2% detected once. Sequencing was performed on blood, either unsorted or a sorted T cell fraction (not recorded which). These receptors were collected from a female donor with ankylosing spondylitis or in good health (not recorded which).

V usage is TRBV7-9 and J usage is TRBJ2-1, with 9 bases matching TRBD1. The germline CDR1 and CDR2 sequences are SEHNR and FQNEAQ (reference sequence). The V gene end was trimmed by 6 bases and the J gene end by 7 bases; junction bases not matched to a gene: 4. The CDR3 sequence is 13 residues long. CDR3 protein: CASRWTGENEQFF. The CDR3 coding sequence is TGTGCCAGCAGGTGGACAGGGGAGAATGAGCAGTTCTTC.

This clonotype appeared many times. The chain employs TRBV10-3 and TRBJ1-2, with unresolved D. The germline CDR1 and CDR2 sequences are ENHRY and SYGVKD. The CDR3 sequence is 14 residues long. Trimming stripped 0 bases from V and 7 bases from J, with 12 bases between. The CDR3 protein is CAISESIGEGGYTF. The DNA for the CDR3 is TGTGCCATCAGTGAGTCGATTGGAGAGGGTGGCTACACCTTC.

This clonotype was observed once. At one end, the junction sequence differs from germline, possibly due to a read error. The chain joins TRBV7-2 to TRBJ2-5; TRBD1 agrees at 7 bases. This CDR3 comprises 13 residues. Germline V gene data show CDR1 as SGHTA and CDR2 as FQGNSA. The CDR3 DNA reads TGTGTCAGCAGCTGGGGACAGAAAGAGACCCAGTACTTC. Its protein is CVSSWGQKETQYF.

This chain joins TRBV3-1 and TRBJ2-7; 8 bases agree with TRBD2. This CDR3 is built from 16 residues. V gave up 1 base and J gave up 6 bases; unmatched junction bases: 11. In germline, CDR1 is LGHDT, CDR2 YNNKEL (reference sequence). The CDR3 nucleotides are TGTGCCAGCAGCCAAGGACTAGCGCTGATGAGGGGCGAGCAGTACTTC. The encoded protein is CASSQGLALMRGEQYF.

This clonotype was counted at least ten times. This chain uses TRBV11-2 with TRBJ1-5; D may be TRBD1 (5 bases). V was cut by 5 bases and J by 6 bases, with 11 bases left in between. CDR3 length: 13 residues. CDR1 and CDR2 (germline): SGHAT, FQNNGV. CDR3 sequence (DNA): TGTGCCAGCAGCCCAGGGTTTTTTCAGCCCCAGCATTTT. It yields the protein CASSPGFFQPQHF.

This clonotype was detected many times. The V and J genes are TRBV28 and TRBJ2-3, with TRBD1 matching over 11 bases. Unmatched junction bases numbered 6, after V lost 5 bases and J lost 5 bases. Germline V CDR1 and CDR2: MDHEN, SYDVKM. The length of the CDR3 is 15 residues. The CDR3 loop is CASSDPGTGGDTQYF. As DNA, the CDR3 is TGTGCCAGCAGTGACCCCGGGACAGGGGGAGATACGCAGTATTTT.

This clonotype came up many times. This chain links TRBV20-1 with TRBJ2-7; the match to TRBD1 covers 10 bases. Per the germline V gene, CDR1 is DFQATT and CDR2 is SNEGSKA (reference sequence). This CDR3 spans 19 amino acids. V trimming: 0 bases; J trimming: 6 bases; junction bases outside the gene matches: 20. CDR3 DNA: TGCAGTGCTAGAGATTCCTCCCATTTCCGGGACAGGGGCCACATCGAGCAGTACTTC. This translates into CSARDSSHFRDRGHIEQYF.

This clonotype was observed a handful of times. The chain joins TRBV19 to TRBJ2-3; D might be TRBD1 or TRBD2, each matching 6 bases. V lost 3 bases and J 5 bases, leaving 18 bases between the germline ends. The CDR3 extends over 16 amino acids. Germline V gives CDR1 LNHDA, CDR2 SQIVND (reference sequence). CDR3 sequence: CASSIRGLRQQDTQYF. CDR3 in DNA: TGTGCCAGTAGTATCCGGGGGCTTCGGCAGCAAGATACGCAGTATTTT.

This clonotype was counted many times. This chain joins TRBV20-1 and TRBJ2-3; D is perhaps TRBD1 (6 bases). CDR1 and CDR2 (germline): DFQATT, SNEGSKA (reference sequence). The V end was cut by 7 bases, the J end by 1 base, with 12 bases between. The CDR3 runs to 13 residues. The CDR3 sequence is CSVPGHGTDTQYF. CDR3 bases: TGCAGTGTCCCGGGACACGGCACAGATACGCAGTATTTT.

This clonotype was observed at least ten times. This chain joins TRBV25-1 and TRBJ2-2, with a possible D match to TRBD1 (6 bases). V was clipped by 3 bases and J by 5 bases, with 10 bases between them. There are 14 residues in the CDR3. Germline-derived CDR1 and CDR2 are MGHDK and SYGVNS. The CDR3 here is CASSDAGETGELFF. The CDR3, as DNA: TGTGCCAGCAGTGACGCAGGGGAAACCGGGGAGCTGTTTTTT. The full variable domain, with the rest looked up from reference TRBV25-1 and TRBJ2-2, is EADIYQTPRYLVIGTGKKITLECSQTMGHDKMYWYQQDPGMELHLIHYSYGVNSTEKGDLSSESTVSRIRTEHFPLTLESARPSHTSQYLCASSDAGETGELFFGEGSRLTVL.